One sample yielded the 7 T cell receptor beta chains listed below, sequenced in a study of blood T cell repertoires in COVID-19. Repertoires were generated with immunoSEQ multiplex PCR, while TCRdb's copy carries only in-frame clones and drops some. The data hold approximately 89,000 clones, with about 83% observed a single time. Sequences were obtained from peripheral blood. The receptors stem from a human donor in a cohort sampled during active COVID-19.

Concerning this clone: Other DNA sequences in this sample translate to the same CDR3. The chain uses TRBV5-1 and TRBJ1-5; D is unclear. Germline CDR1 and CDR2: SGHRS and YFSETQ. The CDR3 runs 13 residues. Trimming cost V 3 bases and J 4 bases, with 8 bases left between them. CDR3 in amino acids: CASSSDGNQPQHF. The CDR3 coding sequence is TGCGCCAGCAGCTCCGACGGGAATCAGCCCCAGCATTTT.

This rearrangement joins TRBV19 to TRBJ2-7; 7 bases line up with TRBD1. V was clipped by 7 bases and J by 1 base; unmatched bases: 7. The CDR3 covers 14 residues. Germline loops: CDR1 LNHDA, CDR2 SQIVND (reference sequence). CDR3 amino acids: CASTRTGTSYEQYF. CDR3 nucleotides: TGTGCCAGTACCCGGACAGGAACGTCCTACGAGCAGTACTTC.

The V gene is TRBV29-1, the J gene TRBJ2-1, with TRBD2 as a possible D gene (5 bases). V dropped 3 bases and J dropped 2 bases, with 14 bases sitting between them. Germline lookup yields CDR1 SQVTM and CDR2 ANQGSEA. The CDR3 is 15 amino acids. CDR3 protein: CSVEVSGVTYNEQFF. CDR3 DNA: TGCAGCGTTGAGGTTTCCGGGGTCACCTACAATGAGCAGTTCTTC.

The J gene is TRBJ2-7, the V gene TRBV7-2, with TRBD2 as a possible D gene (6 bases). Germline V gene lookup returns CDR1 SGHTA and CDR2 FQGNSA. The CDR3 has 16 residues. The V end lost 5 bases, the J end lost 2 bases, and 19 bases lay between the germline ends. The CDR3 coding sequence is TGTGCCAGCAGCCTCGCGGGAACGCTGAAGACCTACGAGCAGTACTTC. As protein: CASSLAGTLKTYEQYF.

The V call is TRBV29-1, the J call TRBJ2-3, with 7 bases aligning to TRBD2. Germline CDR1 and CDR2: SQVTM and ANQGSEA. The CDR3 is 13 residues long. V was clipped by 8 bases and J by 1 base; unmatched bases: 6. This chain's CDR3 is CSHAGEGTDTQYF. CDR3 bases: TGCAGCCACGCGGGGGAGGGCACAGATACGCAGTATTTT.

The chain recombines TRBV21-1 with TRBJ2-7; the D call in the table, TRBD2, was not verified against the DNA. TRBV21-1 is a recognized pseudogene. The length of the CDR3 is 14 residues. This chain's CDR3 is CASSKPGLFYEQYF. The CDR3, as DNA: TGTGCCAGCAGCAAACCGGGACTGTTCTACGAGCAGTACTTC.

The chain uses TRBV6-5 and TRBJ2-3; D is undetermined. The CDR3 is 13 residues long. Germline-derived CDR1 and CDR2 are MNHEY and SVGAGI. V was pared by 6 bases and J by 0 bases, with 7 bases between. CDR3 DNA sequence: TGTGCCAGCAGACGACAAAGCACAGATACGCAGTATTTT. Protein sequence: CASRRQSTDTQYF.